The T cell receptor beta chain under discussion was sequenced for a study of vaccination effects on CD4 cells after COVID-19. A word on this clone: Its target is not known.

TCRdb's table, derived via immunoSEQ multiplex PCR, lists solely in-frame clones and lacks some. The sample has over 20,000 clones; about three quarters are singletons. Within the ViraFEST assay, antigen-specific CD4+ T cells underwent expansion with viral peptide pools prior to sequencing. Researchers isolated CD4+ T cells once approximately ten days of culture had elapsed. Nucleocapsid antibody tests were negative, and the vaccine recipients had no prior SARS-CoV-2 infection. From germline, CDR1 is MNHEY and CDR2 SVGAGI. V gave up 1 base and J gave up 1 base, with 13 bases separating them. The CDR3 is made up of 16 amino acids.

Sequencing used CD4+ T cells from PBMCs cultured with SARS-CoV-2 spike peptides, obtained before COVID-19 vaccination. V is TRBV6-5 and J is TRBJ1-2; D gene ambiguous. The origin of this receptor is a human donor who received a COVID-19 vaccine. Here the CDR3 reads CASSYYTWRSNYGYTF. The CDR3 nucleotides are TGTGCCAGCAGTTACTACACCTGGCGGAGTAACTATGGCTACACCTTC.